This TCR beta chain derives from a study of CD8 T cells in Susac syndrome. Broader study findings: An acknowledgment was made by the study that its TCR sequencing and HLA analysis involved relatively few individuals.

About 0.45 to 1 ug RNA was reverse transcribed with random hexamers. TCRdb called the immunoSEQ multiplex PCR reads again in MiXCR, with one record for every CDR3 protein. The sample holds 95,000 to 150,000 distinct CDR3 sequences, around 94% seen once. From blood CD8+ and CD4+ T cells, the TCR beta chain was sequenced. While CD8+ and CD4+ T cells were isolated negatively, TEMRA cells were enriched by FACS. About this clonotype itself: The antigen remains undetermined.

V shed 4 bases, J shed 7 bases, and the junction held 8 bases outside the gene matches. This CDR3 is built from 15 residues. The chain links TRBV12-3 or TRBV12-4 to TRBJ2-1; 9 nucleotides align to TRBD2. This sequence was found in a human donor in good health. Sequenced input: CD4+ T cells from PBMCs. CDR3 in amino acids: CASSSASGTRNEQFF. The CDR3 DNA is TGTGCCAGCAGTTCGGCTAGCGGGACAAGGAATGAGCAGTTCTTC.